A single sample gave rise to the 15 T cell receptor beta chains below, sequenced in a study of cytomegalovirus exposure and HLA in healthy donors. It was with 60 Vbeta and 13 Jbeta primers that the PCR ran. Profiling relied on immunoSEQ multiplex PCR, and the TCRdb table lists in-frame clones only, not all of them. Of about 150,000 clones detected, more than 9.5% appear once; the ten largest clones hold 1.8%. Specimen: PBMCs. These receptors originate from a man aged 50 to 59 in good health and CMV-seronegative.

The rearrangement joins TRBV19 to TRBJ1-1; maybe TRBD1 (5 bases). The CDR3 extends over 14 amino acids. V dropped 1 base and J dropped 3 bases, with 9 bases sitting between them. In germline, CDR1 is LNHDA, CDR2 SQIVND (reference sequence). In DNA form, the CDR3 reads TGTGCCAGTAGTATAGGGGGCGCGTACACTGAAGCTTTCTTT. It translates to CASSIGGAYTEAFF.

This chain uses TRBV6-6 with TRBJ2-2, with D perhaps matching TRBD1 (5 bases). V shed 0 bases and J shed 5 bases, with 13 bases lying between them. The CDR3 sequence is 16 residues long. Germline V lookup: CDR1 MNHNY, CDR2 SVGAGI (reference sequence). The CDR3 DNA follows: TGTGCCAGCAGTTACTCGGCAGGGTCTTCTACCGGGGAGCTGTTTTTT. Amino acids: CASSYSAGSSTGELFF.

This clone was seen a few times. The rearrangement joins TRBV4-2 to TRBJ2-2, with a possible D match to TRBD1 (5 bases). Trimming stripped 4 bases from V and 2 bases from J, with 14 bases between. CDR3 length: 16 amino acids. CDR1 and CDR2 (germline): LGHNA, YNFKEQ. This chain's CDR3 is CASSPSVGRNTGELFF. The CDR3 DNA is TGTGCCAGCAGCCCGTCTGTGGGGCGAAACACCGGGGAGCTGTTTTTT.

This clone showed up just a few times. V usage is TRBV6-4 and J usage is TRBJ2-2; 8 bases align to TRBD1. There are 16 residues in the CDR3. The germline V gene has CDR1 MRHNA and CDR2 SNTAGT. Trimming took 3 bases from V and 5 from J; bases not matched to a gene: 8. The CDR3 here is CASSEGTGGLTGELFF. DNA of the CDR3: TGTGCCAGCAGTGAGGGGACAGGAGGACTAACCGGGGAGCTGTTTTTT.

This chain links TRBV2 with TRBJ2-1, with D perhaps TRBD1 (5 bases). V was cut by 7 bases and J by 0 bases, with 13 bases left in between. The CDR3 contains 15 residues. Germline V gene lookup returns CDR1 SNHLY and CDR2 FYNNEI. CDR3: CASNQGMSSYNEQFF. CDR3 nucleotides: TGTGCCAGCAATCAGGGAATGAGCTCCTACAATGAGCAGTTCTTC.

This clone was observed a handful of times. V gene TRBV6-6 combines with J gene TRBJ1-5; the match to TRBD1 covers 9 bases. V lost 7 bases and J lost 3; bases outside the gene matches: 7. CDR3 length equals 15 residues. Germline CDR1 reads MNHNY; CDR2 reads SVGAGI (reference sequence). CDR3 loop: CASIEDRGLNQPQHF. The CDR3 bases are TGTGCCAGCATTGAGGACAGGGGCCTCAATCAGCCCCAGCATTTT.

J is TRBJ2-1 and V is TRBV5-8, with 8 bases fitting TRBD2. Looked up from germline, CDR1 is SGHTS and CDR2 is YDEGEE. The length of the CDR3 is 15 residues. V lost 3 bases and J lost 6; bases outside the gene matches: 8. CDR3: CASSSTARGGNEQFF. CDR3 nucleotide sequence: TGTGCCAGCAGCTCCACCGCCCGGGGGGGCAATGAGCAGTTCTTC.

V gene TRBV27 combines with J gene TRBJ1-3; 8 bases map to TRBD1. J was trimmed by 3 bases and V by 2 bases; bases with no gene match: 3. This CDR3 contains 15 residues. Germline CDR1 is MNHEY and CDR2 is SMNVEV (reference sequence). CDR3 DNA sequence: TGTGCCAGCAGTTTAAAGACAGGGGATGGAAACACCATATATTTT. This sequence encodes CASSLKTGDGNTIYF.

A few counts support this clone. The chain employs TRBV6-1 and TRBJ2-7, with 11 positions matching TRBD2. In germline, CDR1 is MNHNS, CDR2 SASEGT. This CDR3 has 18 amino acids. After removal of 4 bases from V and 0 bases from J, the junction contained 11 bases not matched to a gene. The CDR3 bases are TGTGCCAGCAGTGTCGAGACTAGCGGGGCCTACTCCTCCTACGAGCAGTACTTC. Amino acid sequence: CASSVETSGAYSSYEQYF.

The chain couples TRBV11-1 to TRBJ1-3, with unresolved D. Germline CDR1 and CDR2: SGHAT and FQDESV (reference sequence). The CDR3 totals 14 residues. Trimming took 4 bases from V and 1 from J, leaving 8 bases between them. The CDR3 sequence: CASSSTRSGNTIYF. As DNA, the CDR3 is TGTGCCAGCAGCTCGACAAGATCTGGAAACACCATATATTTT.

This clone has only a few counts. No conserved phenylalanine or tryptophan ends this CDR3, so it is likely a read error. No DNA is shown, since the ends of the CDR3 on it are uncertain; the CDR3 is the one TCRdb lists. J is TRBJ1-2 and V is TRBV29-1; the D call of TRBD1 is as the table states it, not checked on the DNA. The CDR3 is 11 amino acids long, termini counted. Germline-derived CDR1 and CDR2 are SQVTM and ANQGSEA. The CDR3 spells CSVGANGTLDV.

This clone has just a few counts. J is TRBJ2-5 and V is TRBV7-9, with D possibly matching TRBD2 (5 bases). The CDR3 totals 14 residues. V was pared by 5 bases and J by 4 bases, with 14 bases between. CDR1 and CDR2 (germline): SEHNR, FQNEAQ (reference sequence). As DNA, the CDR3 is TGTGCCAGCAGCCAGGACTGGAGGTTAGAGACCCAGTACTTC. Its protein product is CASSQDWRLETQYF.

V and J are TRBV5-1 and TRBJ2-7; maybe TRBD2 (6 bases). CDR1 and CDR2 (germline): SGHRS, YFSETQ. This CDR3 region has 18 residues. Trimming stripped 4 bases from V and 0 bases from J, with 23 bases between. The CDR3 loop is CASSRGGGITTSSYEQYF. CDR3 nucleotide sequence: TGCGCCAGCAGCCGAGGCGGCGGGATCACTACTAGCTCCTACGAGCAGTACTTC. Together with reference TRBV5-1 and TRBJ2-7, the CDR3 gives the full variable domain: KAGVTQTPRYLIKTRGQQVTLSCSPISGHRSVSWYQQTPGQGLQFLFEYFSETQRNKGNFPGRFSGRQFSNSRSEMNVSTLELGDSALYLCASSRGGGITTSSYEQYFGPGTRLTVT.

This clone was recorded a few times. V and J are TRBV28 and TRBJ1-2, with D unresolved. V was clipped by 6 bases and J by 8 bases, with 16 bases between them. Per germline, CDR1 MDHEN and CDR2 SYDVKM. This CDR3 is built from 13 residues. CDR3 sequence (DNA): TGTGCCAGCAGGTTGGGAGACTATAGGGGCTACACCTTC. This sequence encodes CASRLGDYRGYTF.

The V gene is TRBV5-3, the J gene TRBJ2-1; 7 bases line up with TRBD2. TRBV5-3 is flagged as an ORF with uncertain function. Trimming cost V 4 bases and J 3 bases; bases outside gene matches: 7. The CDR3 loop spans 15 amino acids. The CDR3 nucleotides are TGTGCCAGAAGCGTTAAGAGCGGGATCTACAATGAGCAGTTCTTC. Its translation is CARSVKSGIYNEQFF.